This T cell receptor (beta chain) was retrieved from a study of CD8 T cells in Susac syndrome. With random hexamers, roughly 0.45 to 1 ug RNA was reverse transcribed. TCRdb passed the immunoSEQ multiplex PCR reads through MiXCR, listing each CDR3 protein once. The sample yields approximately 150,000 distinct CDR3 sequences, approximately 93% seen once. Deletions cut 4 bases from V and 5 bases from J, with 13 bases between. The CDR3 totals 13 residues. Per germline, CDR1 SGHRS and CDR2 YFSETQ. Sequences were obtained from CD4+ T cells from PBMCs. The sequence was obtained from a human donor with multiple sclerosis. J is TRBJ2-7 and V is TRBV5-1; D might be TRBD1 (5 bases). CDR3: CASSPDKADEQYF. CDR3 nucleotide sequence: TGCGCCAGCAGCCCGGACAAGGCCGACGAGCAGTACTTC.